A selection of T cell receptor beta chains follows, all from one sample in a study of blood T cell repertoires in COVID-19. Here immunoSEQ multiplex PCR was the method, and the copy in TCRdb shows in-frame clones only, minus some. The data contain some 74,000 clones, about 80% of them singletons. The material sequenced was peripheral blood. The origin of the receptors is a human donor in a cohort sampled during active COVID-19. The CDR3 runs from the conserved cysteine through the conserved F or W. Fields, in order: D gene, V gene, clone size, J gene, CDR3 DNA, CDR3 protein. D genes are given only for firm matches. Rows may omit the clone size; those that give it use once, few, many or a size class.

D gene: .
V gene: TRBV29-1
clone size: .
J gene: TRBJ1-1
CDR3 DNA: TGCAGCGTTGTGCTGACAGGCCCAATGAACACTGAAGCTTTCTTT
CDR3 protein: CSVVLTGPMNTEAFF

D gene: .
V gene: TRBV19
clone size: once
J gene: TRBJ2-2
CDR3 DNA: TGTGCCAGTAGTAGATTGGGCGGGACCGGGGAGCTGTTTTTT
CDR3 protein: CASSRLGGTGELFF

D gene: TRBD2
V gene: TRBV12-3/TRBV12-4
clone size: .
J gene: TRBJ2-7
CDR3 DNA: TGTGCCAGCAGTGTGGGGGGGTCCTACGAGCAGTACTTC
CDR3 protein: CASSVGGSYEQYF

D gene: TRBD1
V gene: TRBV24-1
clone size: .
J gene: TRBJ2-1
CDR3 DNA: TGTGCCACCAGTAACCCCCTCCCCGGGACAGGGGTCAATGAGCAGTTCTTC
CDR3 protein: CATSNPLPGTGVNEQFF

D gene: .
V gene: TRBV4-3
clone size: medium-sized
J gene: TRBJ2-2
CDR3 DNA: TGCGCCAGCAGCCCCCAGGACGGGGAGCTGTTTTTT
CDR3 protein: CASSPQDGELFF

D gene: TRBD1
V gene: TRBV5-1
clone size: few
J gene: TRBJ1-5
CDR3 DNA: TGCGCCAGCAGCCTCGGAGGGGGCGAGAAACAGCCCCAGCATTTT
CDR3 protein: CASSLGGGEKQPQHF

D gene: TRBD1
V gene: TRBV7-6
clone size: .
J gene: TRBJ2-1
CDR3 DNA: TGTGCCTGTTCAGGACAGGGATTCAATGAGCAGTTCTTC
CDR3 protein: CACSGQGFNEQFF

D gene: TRBD2
V gene: TRBV11-2
clone size: .
J gene: TRBJ2-3
CDR3 DNA: TGTGCCAGCAGCAAACCGGGGGGTGTTAGGGCAGATACGCAGTATTTT
CDR3 protein: CASSKPGGVRADTQYF

D gene: .
V gene: TRBV7-9
clone size: .
J gene: TRBJ1-1
CDR3 DNA: TGTGCCAGCAGCTTAGCGGGGAGGCCAAGGGTGAACACTGAAGCTTTCTTT
CDR3 protein: CASSLAGRPRVNTEAFF

D gene: .
V gene: TRBV4-3
clone size: .
J gene: TRBJ1-3
CDR3 DNA: TGCGCCAGCAGCCAAGTCCCAACGGGATCATCTGGAAACACCATATATTTT
CDR3 protein: CASSQVPTGSSGNTIYF

D gene: TRBD1
V gene: TRBV10-3
clone size: few
J gene: TRBJ1-1
CDR3 DNA: TGTGCCATCAGCCCGGGACAGGGAGGTTCAATGAACACTGAAGCTTTCTTT
CDR3 protein: CAISPGQGGSMNTEAFF

D gene: .
V gene: TRBV9
clone size: .
J gene: TRBJ2-3
CDR3 DNA: TGTGCCAGCAGCACCCGACAGCTAGGCACAGATACGCAGTATTTT
CDR3 protein: CASSTRQLGTDTQYF

D gene: .
V gene: TRBV6-6
clone size: .
J gene: TRBJ1-2
CDR3 DNA: TGTGCCAGCACCTACTCAGGGGTGTATGGCTACACCTTC
CDR3 protein: CASTYSGVYGYTF

D gene: .
V gene: TRBV19
clone size: .
J gene: TRBJ1-5
CDR3 DNA: TGTGCCAGTAGTATAGCACTGCCCAATCAGCCCCAGCATTTT
CDR3 protein: CASSIALPNQPQHF

D gene: TRBD2
V gene: TRBV5-1
clone size: .
J gene: TRBJ2-1
CDR3 DNA: TGCGCCAGCAGCTTGGTGGCTAGCGGGGGGAATGAGCAGTTCTTC
CDR3 protein: CASSLVASGGNEQFF

D gene: TRBD1
V gene: TRBV3-1/TRBV3-2
clone size: .
J gene: TRBJ1-2
CDR3 DNA: TGTGCCAGCAGCCGCGACAGGGGCTACTATGGCTACACCTTC
CDR3 protein: CASSRDRGYYGYTF

D gene: TRBD2
V gene: TRBV6-5
clone size: .
J gene: TRBJ2-3
CDR3 DNA: TGTGCCAGCAAGCAAGGACTAGCGGGACTGAATACGCAGTATTTT
CDR3 protein: CASKQGLAGLNTQYF

D gene: TRBD1
V gene: TRBV6-5
clone size: .
J gene: TRBJ1-1
CDR3 DNA: TGTGCCAGCAGCCGGGGACAGCTGAACACTGAAGCTTTCTTT
CDR3 protein: CASSRGQLNTEAFF

D gene: TRBD1
V gene: TRBV6-1
clone size: .
J gene: TRBJ1-5
CDR3 DNA: TGTGCCAGCAGTGACGGACAGGGTACTCAGCCCCAGCATTTT
CDR3 protein: CASSDGQGTQPQHF

D gene: .
V gene: TRBV7-2
clone size: .
J gene: TRBJ2-1
CDR3 DNA: TGTGCCAGCACATCCAGGCCCTTCGACAGTTATGAGCAGTTCTTC
CDR3 protein: CASTSRPFDSYEQFF

D gene: .
V gene: TRBV5-5
clone size: .
J gene: TRBJ2-7
CDR3 DNA: TGTGCCAGCAGCTTGGGGCGAACACCTCTTACTACGAATGAGTACTTC
CDR3 protein: CASSLGRTPLTTNEYF

D gene: .
V gene: TRBV28
clone size: once
J gene: TRBJ1-2
CDR3 DNA: TGTGCCAGCAGTTCCGAACTCTATGGCTACACCTTC
CDR3 protein: CASSSELYGYTF

D gene: .
V gene: TRBV28
clone size: .
J gene: TRBJ2-7
CDR3 DNA: TGTGCCAGCAGTTTTTTCAGGGAGGAATACGAGCAGTACTTC
CDR3 protein: CASSFFREEYEQYF

D gene: TRBD1
V gene: TRBV18
clone size: once
J gene: TRBJ1-3
CDR3 DNA: TGTGCCAGCTCACCCCCGGGACAGGGGGCGCGGGTTGGCTCTGGAAACACCATATATTTT
CDR3 protein: CASSPPGQGARVGSGNTIYF

D gene: TRBD1
V gene: TRBV7-2
clone size: few
J gene: TRBJ2-7
CDR3 DNA: TGTGCCAGCAGCCCCCAAGGGGGCGACGAGCAGTACTTC
CDR3 protein: CASSPQGGDEQYF

D gene: TRBD1
V gene: TRBV5-6
clone size: .
J gene: TRBJ1-2
CDR3 DNA: TGTGCCAGCAGCTTGATGGACAGGGTCGATGGCTACACCTTC
CDR3 protein: CASSLMDRVDGYTF

D gene: TRBD2
V gene: TRBV10-3
clone size: .
J gene: TRBJ2-3
CDR3 DNA: TGTGCCATCGGGGCTAGCGGGACCACAGATACGCAGTATTTT
CDR3 protein: CAIGASGTTDTQYF

D gene: TRBD2
V gene: TRBV19
clone size: few
J gene: TRBJ2-1
CDR3 DNA: TGTGCCAGTAGCACTAGCGGGGGTAGCAGTGAGCAGTTCTTC
CDR3 protein: CASSTSGGSSEQFF

D gene: TRBD2
V gene: TRBV7-3
clone size: .
J gene: TRBJ2-5
CDR3 DNA: TGTGCCAGCAGCTTGGGCTTAGGCGGGAGTGAGACCCAGTACTTC
CDR3 protein: CASSLGLGGSETQYF

D gene: .
V gene: TRBV7-8
clone size: .
J gene: TRBJ2-3
CDR3 DNA: TGTGCCAGCAGCTCCCGACGTCTAGCCCCTAGCACAGATACGCAGTATTTT
CDR3 protein: CASSSRRLAPSTDTQYF

D gene: .
V gene: TRBV5-5
clone size: .
J gene: TRBJ2-5
CDR3 DNA: TGTGCCAGCAGTTCCGGGACTTTGTACCAAGAGACCCAGTACTTC
CDR3 protein: CASSSGTLYQETQYF

D gene: .
V gene: TRBV28
clone size: .
J gene: TRBJ1-6
CDR3 DNA: TGTGCCAGCAGTTTTTCTATAGGGGTTCCCCACTTT
CDR3 protein: CASSFSIGVPHF

D gene: TRBD2
V gene: TRBV9
clone size: few
J gene: TRBJ2-3
CDR3 DNA: TGTGCCAGCAGCTTCTCCAGGGTGGGAGGGTTTTCGGATACGCAGTATTTT
CDR3 protein: CASSFSRVGGFSDTQYF

D gene: TRBD2
V gene: TRBV7-2
clone size: .
J gene: TRBJ2-1
CDR3 DNA: TGTGCCAGCAGCTTAGCGCTAGCGGGAACTGGAAATGAGCAGTTCTTC
CDR3 protein: CASSLALAGTGNEQFF

D gene: TRBD1
V gene: TRBV27
clone size: .
J gene: TRBJ2-7
CDR3 DNA: TGTGCCAGCAGTCTAACAGGGGGCTACGAGCAGTACTTC
CDR3 protein: CASSLTGGYEQYF

D gene: .
V gene: TRBV2
clone size: .
J gene: TRBJ1-1
CDR3 DNA: TGTGCCAGCAGCACCGACAGGAACACTGAAGCTTTCTTT
CDR3 protein: CASSTDRNTEAFF

D gene: .
V gene: TRBV5-8
clone size: .
J gene: TRBJ2-3
CDR3 DNA: TGTGCCAGCAGCTTGCGGGCAGGGGCAGATACGCAGTATTTT
CDR3 protein: CASSLRAGADTQYF

D gene: TRBD1
V gene: TRBV7-9
clone size: few
J gene: TRBJ1-2
CDR3 DNA: TGTGCCAGCAGCTTATTATCTCGAGACAGGGGGGTCTGGAACTATGGCTACACCTTC
CDR3 protein: CASSLLSRDRGVWNYGYTF

D gene: .
V gene: TRBV5-5
clone size: .
J gene: TRBJ2-7
CDR3 DNA: TGTGCCAGCAGCTCGGGTTTAACAGGGACCGAGCAGTACTTC
CDR3 protein: CASSSGLTGTEQYF

D gene: .
V gene: TRBV7-2
clone size: .
J gene: TRBJ2-5
CDR3 DNA: TGTGCCAGCAGCTTAGGGGGAGGAATTGCAGAGACCCAGTACTTC
CDR3 protein: CASSLGGGIAETQYF

D gene: TRBD2
V gene: TRBV9
clone size: few
J gene: TRBJ2-1
CDR3 DNA: TGTGCCAGCAGCGCAACAGGGACTAGCGGGCACAATGAGCAGTTCTTC
CDR3 protein: CASSATGTSGHNEQFF

D gene: TRBD1
V gene: TRBV5-1
clone size: .
J gene: TRBJ1-4
CDR3 DNA: TGCGCCAGCAGCGTTATGACAGGGGCTAATGAAAAACTGTTTTTT
CDR3 protein: CASSVMTGANEKLFF

D gene: TRBD2
V gene: TRBV6-2/TRBV6-3
clone size: .
J gene: TRBJ2-5
CDR3 DNA: TGTGCCAGCAGTTACTCGCCGGGACTAGCGGAATTTATAAATCAAGAGACCCAGTACTTC
CDR3 protein: CASSYSPGLAEFINQETQYF

D gene: TRBD1
V gene: TRBV12-3/TRBV12-4
clone size: .
J gene: TRBJ1-6
CDR3 DNA: TGTGCCAGTAACCGGGACAGGGGGTCACCCCTCCACTTT
CDR3 protein: CASNRDRGSPLHF

D gene: TRBD1
V gene: TRBV12-3/TRBV12-4
clone size: .
J gene: TRBJ2-1
CDR3 DNA: TGTGCCAGCAGCCGCGGGACAGGGGAGCAGTTCTTC
CDR3 protein: CASSRGTGEQFF

D gene: .
V gene: TRBV6-5
clone size: .
J gene: TRBJ1-3
CDR3 DNA: TGTGCCAGCAGGAGCACAGGTCGCTCTGGAAACACCATATATTTT
CDR3 protein: CASRSTGRSGNTIYF

D gene: .
V gene: TRBV7-2
clone size: .
J gene: TRBJ2-2
CDR3 DNA: TGTGCCAGCAGCTTAGCAGGAGGCGGGGAGCTGTTTTTT
CDR3 protein: CASSLAGGGELFF

D gene: .
V gene: TRBV11-2
clone size: once
J gene: TRBJ2-5
CDR3 DNA: TGTGCCAGCAGCTTAGATCCGGGTTCTATAGAGACCCAGTACTTC
CDR3 protein: CASSLDPGSIETQYF

D gene: .
V gene: TRBV3-1/TRBV3-2
clone size: .
J gene: TRBJ2-6
CDR3 DNA: TGTGCCAGCGCCCGTAGGAGCTCTGGGGCCAACGTCCTGACTTTC
CDR3 protein: CASARRSSGANVLTF

D gene: .
V gene: TRBV2
clone size: .
J gene: TRBJ1-2
CDR3 DNA: TGTGCCAGCAGTGAACTGTACTTCGATTTTGGCTACACCTTC
CDR3 protein: CASSELYFDFGYTF

D gene: .
V gene: TRBV6-2/TRBV6-3
clone size: .
J gene: TRBJ1-5
CDR3 DNA: TGTGCCAGCAGTTATCTGCCAGGGCGTCAGCCCCAGCATTTT
CDR3 protein: CASSYLPGRQPQHF